Each of the 11 T cell receptor beta chains below was sequenced from the same sample in a study of cytomegalovirus exposure and HLA in healthy donors. Libraries were prepared by immunoSEQ multiplex PCR; TCRdb keeps only in-frame clonotypes and omits some of them. The sample includes hundreds of thousands of clones, more than 75% of them seen just once. The sample was PBMCs. The receptors come from a woman younger than 30 in good health and CMV-seronegative.

This rearrangement joins TRBV9 to TRBJ2-5; 13 positions agree with TRBD2. The length of the CDR3 is 16 residues. The germline V gene has CDR1 SGDLS and CDR2 YYNGEE. The V gene end was trimmed by 0 bases and the J gene end by 5 bases; junction bases not matched to a gene: 4. CDR3 DNA: TGTGCCAGCAGCGTAGATACTAGCGGGAGGGTTGAGACCCAGTACTTC. Its translation: CASSVDTSGRVETQYF.

Note on this clone: Other DNA sequences in the sample encode the same CDR3. This chain uses TRBV28 with TRBJ2-7; 9 bases match TRBD1. Germline CDR1 MDHEN, CDR2 SYDVKM. The CDR3 spans 14 residues. J gave up 2 bases and V 6 bases, and 5 bases lay outside the gene matches. This CDR3 reads CASSAGQGPYEQYF. CDR3 DNA sequence: TGTGCCAGCAGCGCGGGACAGGGACCCTACGAGCAGTACTTC. The variable domain in full, completed from reference TRBV28 and TRBJ2-7, reads DVKVTQSSRYLVKRTGEKVFLECVQDMDHENMFWYRQDPGLGLRLIYFSYDVKMKEKGDIPEGYSVSREKKERFSLILESASTNQTSMYLCASSAGQGPYEQYFGPGTRLTVT.

This sequence joins TRBV28 and TRBJ1-5, with D possibly TRBD1 on 5 matching bases. Germline V gene data show CDR1 as MDHEN and CDR2 as SYDVKM. The CDR3 has 15 residues. Trimming removed 3 bases at V and 3 bases at J, with 12 bases between. CDR3 protein: CASSLSDRYNQPQHF. DNA of the CDR3: TGTGCCAGCAGTTTGAGTGACAGATACAATCAGCCCCAGCATTTT.

J is TRBJ1-2 and V is TRBV7-3, with 10 nucleotides matching TRBD1. V lost 5 bases to trimming and J lost 8 bases; unmatched junction nucleotides: 5. The germline gives CDR1 SGHTA, CDR2 FQGTGA. The CDR3 extends over 13 amino acids. The CDR3 DNA sequence: TGTGCCAGCAGCCAAGACAGGGGGCTCGGCTACACCTTC. It translates to CASSQDRGLGYTF.

The CDR3 DNA reads TGTGCCAGCAGCTTAGGTCTACTAGCGGGGATAAGCACAGATACGCAGTATTTT. Translating it yields CASSLGLLAGISTDTQYF. This sequence joins TRBV11-2 and TRBJ2-3, with 10 bases matching TRBD2. CDR3 size: 18 residues. CDR1 and CDR2 from the germline V gene are SGHAT and FQNNGV. Trimming removed 1 base from V and 0 bases from J; junction bases left unmatched: 7.

The V and J genes are TRBV5-6 and TRBJ2-6; 7 nucleotides agree with TRBD2. The CDR3 has 17 amino acids. Germline assignment: CDR1 SGHDT and CDR2 YYEEEE. V lost 2 bases, J lost 2 bases, and 7 bases stayed unmatched. CDR3 residues: CASSFWEGTAGANVLTF. The DNA of the CDR3 is TGTGCCAGCAGCTTTTGGGAGGGAACCGCTGGGGCCAACGTCCTGACTTTC.

V and J are TRBV5-1 and TRBJ2-7; 11 bases agree with TRBD2. J was trimmed by 2 bases and V by 4 bases; bases with no gene match: 5. The CDR3 totals 15 residues. From germline, CDR1 is SGHRS and CDR2 YFSETQ. The CDR3 DNA is TGCGCCAGCAGCGCGGGACTAGCGGAAACCTACGAGCAGTACTTC. It is translated as CASSAGLAETYEQYF.

The chain employs TRBV7-9 and TRBJ2-7, with TRBD2 matching 9 bases. Unmatched junction bases numbered 9, after V lost 4 bases and J lost 2 bases. Germline V lookup: CDR1 SEHNR, CDR2 FQNEAQ (reference sequence). This CDR3 region has 16 residues. The CDR3 DNA sequence: TGTGCCAGCAGCTCCGTAGCGGGAGCCAAGGCCTACGAGCAGTACTTC. Its translation is CASSSVAGAKAYEQYF.

The chain links TRBV28 to TRBJ1-1, with 8 positions matching TRBD1. CDR1 is MDHEN and CDR2 is SYDVKM in the germline V gene. V was pared by 6 bases and J by 0 bases, with 6 bases of the junction left unmatched. The CDR3 has 15 residues. The CDR3 nucleotides are TGTGCCAGCAGACCCAACAGGGGGATGAACACTGAAGCTTTCTTT. This gives the protein CASRPNRGMNTEAFF.

The J gene is TRBJ2-7, the V gene TRBV6-1; 8 positions match TRBD1. The junction had 4 bases not matched to a gene; V was cut back by 6 bases and J by 3 bases. The CDR3 runs to 13 residues. The germline V gene has CDR1 MNHNS and CDR2 SASEGT. The CDR3 DNA reads TGTGCCAGCAGCCCGGACAGGGACTACGAGCAGTACTTC. Translating gives CASSPDRDYEQYF.

This chain connects TRBV7-3 to TRBJ2-1, with 7 nucleotides matching TRBD2. Germline V gene sequence: CDR1 SGHTA, CDR2 FQGTGA. The V gene end was trimmed by 4 bases and the J gene end by 2 bases; junction bases not matched to a gene: 5. The CDR3 has 15 residues. In DNA, the CDR3 is TGTGCCAGCAGCTACTTAGCGGGTACCTACAATGAGCAGTTCTTC. Protein: CASSYLAGTYNEQFF.